Described below is a single T cell receptor beta chain sequence and its context. The data stem from a study of cytomegalovirus exposure and HLA in healthy donors. Trimming stripped 0 bases from V and 2 bases from J, with 11 bases between. Per germline, CDR1 MNHEY and CDR2 SVGAGI. The CDR3 is 15 residues long. PCR used 60 Vbeta primers and 13 Jbeta primers. Libraries were prepared by immunoSEQ multiplex PCR; TCRdb keeps only in-frame clonotypes and omits some of them. The data contain around 130,000 clones, 75% to 90% of them singletons. V usage is TRBV6-5 and J usage is TRBJ2-7, with TRBD2 as a possible D gene (5 bases). This receptor was taken from a young woman in good health and CMV-seropositive. Sequencing was performed on PBMCs. CDR3 sequence (DNA): TGTGCCAGCAGTTACTCGGAAGCGGCTGCCTACGAGCAGTACTTC. This sequence encodes CASSYSEAAAYEQYF.